This record looks at one TCR beta chain sequence and its context. Its cognate antigen is unknown. This sample stems from a study of shared clonotypes between healthy human individuals. Overall study findings and caveats: Rarefaction curves obtained for sorted subsets showed sequencing incomplete despite large depth. Blood was the sole source, and tissue repertoires probably differ.

CDR3 length: 16 residues. Per the germline V gene, CDR1 is SGHKS and CDR2 is YYEKEE (reference sequence). With V trimmed by 5 bases and J by 5 bases, 12 bases remained unmatched. CD8 cells regarded as naive lacked CD45RO, were positively chosen for CCR7, and omitted terminally differentiated effector memory CD45RA+ cells. Each subset's genomic DNA was split evenly across several immunoSEQ plates. Produced via immunoSEQ multiplex PCR; TCRdb's table is partial and in-frame only. In the table there are roughly 810,000 clones, just over 95% of which are singletons. This clonotype was obtained from a man under 40 in good health. V gene TRBV5-5 combines with J gene TRBJ2-7; TRBD2 agrees at 11 bases. Sequencing was performed on naive CD8+ T cells sorted from blood. CDR3 DNA sequence: TGTGCCAGCAGGATCGTAGCGGGAGGGATGTCTGACGAGCAGTACTTC. Its translation: CASRIVAGGMSDEQYF.